The present T cell receptor beta chain was sequenced within a study of TIL therapy for anti-PD-1-resistant metastatic lung cancer. Germline V gene sequence: CDR1 LNHDA, CDR2 SQIVND (reference sequence). The V end lost 4 bases, the J end lost 2 bases, and 12 bases lay between the germline ends. The CDR3 loop spans 15 amino acids. Time point of the sample: pre-treatment sample, taken before nivolumab and TIL therapy. Most excised metastases sampled were pleural nodules or supraclavicular lymph nodes. Stage 4 NSCLC adults joined between October 2017 and 2020. The immunoSEQ assay was v3. The method was immunoSEQ multiplex PCR; TCRdb's version includes in-frame clones alone and lacks a portion of them. The data contain 50,000 or so clones, 60% to 85% of them seen just once; the ten biggest clones take up approximately 5.6%.

This specimen was tumor tissue, taken at baseline. The chain employs TRBV19 and TRBJ1-5, with D maybe TRBD1 (5 bases). The source is a person aged 25-80 years with non-small cell lung cancer. CDR3 sequence: CASSTQGPRNQPQHF. CDR3 DNA sequence: TGTGCCAGTAGTACCCAGGGACCTCGCAATCAGCCCCAGCATTTT.